This T cell receptor (beta chain) appears in the sequencing data of a study of regulatory T cells in long-lasting Graves disease. The CDR3 totals 17 residues. Germline values: CDR1 DFQATT, CDR2 SNEGSKA (reference sequence). V was pared by 0 bases and J by 0 bases, with 7 bases of the junction left unmatched. With iRepertoire HTBI primers and Arm-PCR of CDR3 regions, TCR beta libraries were built. TCRdb called the multiplex PCR reads again in MiXCR, with one record for every CDR3 protein. Of about 310,000 distinct CDR3 sequences detected, 18% appear once; the ten largest clones hold more than 35%. Documented time point: newly diagnosed GD, antithyroid drugs for less than 3 months. RNA extracted from PBMCs served as the sequencing template. This clonotype was observed a handful of times.

The chain uses TRBV20-1 and TRBJ2-1, with TRBD2 matching 8 bases. The sequencing used peripheral blood mononuclear cells (PBMCs), collected at new diagnosis, from a patient treated with antithyroid drugs. The receptor comes from a female donor with Graves disease. CDR3 nucleotides: TGCAGTGCTAGAGAACGAGCGGGAGTTACCTCCTACAATGAGCAGTTCTTC. Translated, it gives CSARERAGVTSYNEQFF.